The present entry profiles one TCR beta chain with its context. It lacks a known antigen. There are no base qualities to consult, and no much larger clone falls within one base. This sample is drawn from a study of shared clonotypes between healthy human individuals (dated by TCRdb to 2020 to 2021). In terms of the full investigation: Three men and a couple of women, aged 18 to 49 years, made up the cohort. Blood TCR repertoires of 5 or 6 healthy adults were deeply sequenced to estimate repertoire size and the extent of clonotype sharing between individuals. To increase sequencing depth and limit assay-specific biases, TCR repertoire library preparation and sequencing were carried out by different laboratories using diverse techniques. For each donor, three plates each were used for CD4 naive and CD4 memory, two plates were used for CD8 naive, and one plate was used for CD8 memory. Leukapheresis yielded between about 0.9 and 8.9 billion PBMCs per donor. The paper as a whole reports these results and caveats: Because the study included only a small number of donors, the genetic and exposure-history diversity represented was limited. Higher generation probabilities were observed for clonotypes shared by all four sorted-subset donors than for non-shared clonotypes. Even with the large sequencing depth, rarefaction of the sorted-subset datasets indicated that sequencing was incomplete. Naive subsets generally had larger estimated clonotype richness than memory subsets did. Based on pairwise subsampling, the degree of clonotype sharing among donors was expected to be affected by sequencing depth. Sampling was limited to blood, and TCR repertoires in tissue likely differ from TCR repertoires in blood. Sharing across a few donors was observed for approximately 5% of naive CD4, over 3% of naive CD8, over 2% of memory CD4, and about 0.4% of memory CD8 clonotypes.

The donors were healthy, HIV-negative adults with no recently reported acute infections or vaccinations. Every donor was a Caucasian adult residing in Nashville, Tennessee, USA. CD4+ T cells were enriched by magnetic negative selection; naive cells were then positively selected on CD45RA, and the negative fraction formed the memory subset. After blood collection by leukapheresis, PBMCs were isolated using Ficoll-Histopaque density gradient centrifugation and then cryopreserved in the vapor phase of liquid nitrogen. Analytical flow cytometry was used to check the purity and quantity of each magnetically sorted T cell population. Genomic DNA was isolated from each sorted fraction and quantified by UV absorbance on a Nanodrop 2000c. Using the deep immunoSEQ assay, multiplex PCR amplified TCR CDR3 regions from genomic DNA. Extracted genomic DNA from each cell subset was spread evenly across all wells of several immunoSEQ 96-well plates, with each plate serving as a replicate. For sorted subsets, each replicate PCR was loaded with about 0.2 ug genomic DNA, equivalent to roughly 30,000 T cell genomes. Purified libraries were quantified with a Qubit 3.0 fluorometer, sized on a Bioanalyzer 2100, and re-quantified with the KAPA Library Quantification kit. A separate single-read 150-cycle Illumina NextSeq 550 flow cell was used to sequence each immunoSEQ 96-well plate. In the paper's pipeline: Because the immunoSEQ output included only junctional sequences and no quality scores, the filtering could not be the same as the filtering used for full-length reads. Sequences were annotated with PyIR, a Python wrapper for IgBLAST v1.9, using IMGT germline references to assign V/J genes and CDR3. Reads were removed for weak V/J assignments (E-value above 1e-6), missing CDR3, stop codons, out-of-frame junctions, or ambiguous translated residues. A V3J clonotype was defined by an identical inferred V gene, J gene, and CDR3 amino acid sequence. To compute the percentage overlap between repertoires, the number of shared unique clonotypes was divided by the size of the smaller repertoire. RTK rarefaction, the Chao1 estimator, and Recon v2.1 estimates of unobserved clonotypes were used to assess repertoire richness. Generation probabilities were computed with OLGA for all TCRbeta clonotypes obtained by the gDNA method from several donors. TCRdb obtained this table from immuneACCESS and retained in-frame rearrangements with V and J assigned. These tables miss some clones; where compared with another copy, unresolved V genes account for less than half of the shortfall, and the remainder is unexplained. The DNA was the basis for D and trimming; V, J and clone size are from that table. Present in this sample are 1 million to 1.2 million clones, about 80% of which were seen just once. The top ten clonotypes cover approximately 0.95% of the sample.

The V end loses 0 bases and the J end loses 3 bases, and a stretch of 9 bases separates them. The CDR3 covers 15 residues, taking in both the cysteine and the phenylalanine. The sequence is cut down to CDR3 DNA, 45 bases in frame from base 1. Based on the germline V gene, the CDR1 and CDR2 sequences are SGDLS and YYNGEE. The sequence is built from TRBV9 and TRBJ2-2; the D gene identity is not certain. Sequenced input: memory CD4+ T cells from PBMCs. The sample's cell subset or site label, in plain terms: CD45RA-negative fraction. This receptor was taken from a man aged 18-30 years in good health. Some clones in this sample may be carry-over from other donors' samples. In nucleotides, the sequence is TGTGCCAGCAGCGTAGGGAGTTCGGACACCGGGGAGCTGTTTTTT. The encoded protein is CASSVGSSDTGELFF.